This is a list of T cell receptor beta chains from one sample in a study of siplizumab effects on memory and regulatory T cells. Clones were sequenced by immunoSEQ multiplex PCR, and TCRdb holds only the in-frame ones, with some missing. The sample carries about 100,000 clones, 91% recorded once. Sequencing was carried out using CD4+ T cells sorted from blood. These receptors were obtained from a human donor in good health. Each CDR3 is given with its conserved first and last residue. The D gene is left open where the match is weak. Clone size is given for some rows only: seen once, a few or many times, or a class if the clone is expanded.

J: TRBJ2-3
D: NA
size: NA
V: TRBV25-1
DNA: TGTGCCAGCAGTGAAGGGTGGCGGGGACGGGGAGATACGCAGTATTTT
CDR3: CASSEGWRGRGDTQYF

J: TRBJ2-5
D: TRBD2
size: once
V: TRBV6-1
DNA: TGTGCCAGCAACCCCCTGGCGGCGGGGGAATCGGCCCAGTACTTC
CDR3: CASNPLAAGESAQYF

J: TRBJ2-3
D: TRBD2
size: NA
V: TRBV28
DNA: TGTGCCAGCAGTTTAATCGGCGGGGGGGGCACAGATACGCAGTATTTT
CDR3: CASSLIGGGGTDTQYF

J: TRBJ2-1
D: NA
size: NA
V: TRBV7-3
DNA: TGTGCCAGCAGCTCGGGGCATATCTTGGGTGGTGAGCAGTTCTTC
CDR3: CASSSGHILGGEQFF

J: TRBJ1-2
D: NA
size: NA
V: TRBV5-4
DNA: TGTGCCAGCAGCTGGGCAATCGGGGGCGGCTATGGCTACACCTTC
CDR3: CASSWAIGGGYGYTF

J: TRBJ2-5
D: TRBD1
size: NA
V: TRBV23-1
DNA: TGCGCCAGACCTATACTACACGGACAGGGGGAATTGAGAGAGACCCAGTACTTC
CDR3: CARPILHGQGELRETQYF

J: TRBJ1-6
D: NA
size: NA
V: TRBV5-1
DNA: TGCGCCAGCAGCCAGGACCCGACTAATTCACCCCTCCACTTT
CDR3: CASSQDPTNSPLHF

J: TRBJ1-1
D: NA
size: NA
V: TRBV2
DNA: TGTGCCAGCAGTGAAGCGCTTCAGTGGGGGGCCCGCCATCCCACTGAAGCTTTCTTT
CDR3: CASSEALQWGARHPTEAFF

J: TRBJ1-2
D: NA
size: NA
V: TRBV5-4
DNA: TGTGCCAGCAGCTTCGGGCGGGGTAACTATGGCTACACCTTC
CDR3: CASSFGRGNYGYTF

J: TRBJ2-7
D: TRBD1
size: NA
V: TRBV5-1
DNA: TGCGCCAGCAGAAAACAAGGCAGGGGGAATTACGAGCAGTACTTC
CDR3: CASRKQGRGNYEQYF

J: TRBJ2-3
D: NA
size: NA
V: TRBV5-1
DNA: TGCGCCAGCACCCTGTTGGGGGGAGGCACAGATACGCAGTATTTT
CDR3: CASTLLGGGTDTQYF

J: TRBJ1-2
D: NA
size: once
V: TRBV12-5
DNA: TGTGCTAGTGGTTTGGTAAGCGGGACGACCACCCACACCTTC
CDR3: CASGLVSGTTTHTF

J: TRBJ2-3
D: NA
size: NA
V: TRBV7-2
DNA: TGTGCCAGCAGCCCCCTGGTTACGGTTACGCAGTATTTT
CDR3: CASSPLVTVTQYF

J: TRBJ1-1
D: NA
size: NA
V: TRBV6-1
DNA: TGTGCCAGCCAGGGAAGGGGCACTGAAGCTTTCTTT
CDR3: CASQGRGTEAFF

J: TRBJ1-2
D: TRBD1
size: NA
V: TRBV19
DNA: TGTGCCAGTAGTTCCCTAGGACAGGGCCTAGAGTCCTATGGCTACACCTTC
CDR3: CASSSLGQGLESYGYTF

J: TRBJ2-5
D: NA
size: NA
V: TRBV4-1
DNA: TGCGCCAGCAGCCAAGAAGGGGCCCAAGAGACCCAGTACTTC
CDR3: CASSQEGAQETQYF

J: TRBJ2-3
D: NA
size: NA
V: TRBV7-6
DNA: TGTGCCAGCAGCTTAGCCGGTAGTACAGGCACAGATACGCAGTATTTT
CDR3: CASSLAGSTGTDTQYF

J: TRBJ1-1
D: TRBD1
size: NA
V: TRBV5-1
DNA: TGCGCCAGTGATCAGGGGGACCACACTGAAGCTTTCTTT
CDR3: CASDQGDHTEAFF

J: TRBJ2-5
D: NA
size: NA
V: TRBV6-1
DNA: TGTGCCAGCAGTGAACGGGTCTCTCAAGAGACCCAGTACTTC
CDR3: CASSERVSQETQYF

J: TRBJ2-7
D: NA
size: NA
V: TRBV4-2
DNA: TGTGCCAGCAGCCAAGTTGGGCGGACCGGCGCGCAGTACTTC
CDR3: CASSQVGRTGAQYF

J: TRBJ1-4
D: TRBD1
size: NA
V: TRBV7-9
DNA: TGTGCCAGCAGTCCAGGGGGAACTAATGAAAAACTGTTTTTT
CDR3: CASSPGGTNEKLFF

J: TRBJ1-1
D: TRBD1
size: NA
V: TRBV5-1
DNA: TGCGCCAGCAGTTCCCTGTCCGGGACAGTTTCGAACACTGAAGCTTTCTTT
CDR3: CASSSLSGTVSNTEAFF

J: TRBJ2-7
D: TRBD1
size: NA
V: TRBV7-7
DNA: TGTGCCAGCAGCTTTCGGACAGGGGGGATCTACGAGCAGTACTTC
CDR3: CASSFRTGGIYEQYF

J: TRBJ2-2
D: NA
size: NA
V: TRBV2
DNA: TGTGCCAGCAGTGAATCTACCGGGGAGCTGTTTTTT
CDR3: CASSESTGELFF

J: TRBJ1-2
D: TRBD1
size: NA
V: TRBV19
DNA: TGTGCCAGTAGTTCAGACAGGGGGTCGATACCGTTCTATGGCTACACCTTC
CDR3: CASSSDRGSIPFYGYTF

J: TRBJ1-3
D: NA
size: NA
V: TRBV30
DNA: TGTGCCTGGACTCACAGGGACAACACCATATATTTT
CDR3: CAWTHRDNTIYF

J: TRBJ2-3
D: NA
size: NA
V: TRBV19
DNA: TGTGCCAGTAGTATGGCAGGGAGTTCTACAGATACGCAGTATTTT
CDR3: CASSMAGSSTDTQYF

J: TRBJ2-6
D: NA
size: once
V: TRBV9
DNA: TGTGCCAGCAGCGTAGGGCAGGGGTGGGCCAACGTCCTGACTTTC
CDR3: CASSVGQGWANVLTF

J: TRBJ2-5
D: TRBD1
size: NA
V: TRBV10-3
DNA: TGTGCCACCGTGGGTCGGACAGGGGAGGATTGGGAGACCCAGTACTTC
CDR3: CATVGRTGEDWETQYF

J: TRBJ2-3
D: NA
size: NA
V: TRBV7-3
DNA: TGTGCCAGCAGCTTAACCCTAGCAGATACGCAGTATTTT
CDR3: CASSLTLADTQYF

J: TRBJ2-3
D: NA
size: NA
V: TRBV7-8
DNA: TGTGCCAGCAGCTTAGCAAATCCGTCCCAGAGGGCAGATACGCAGTATTTT
CDR3: CASSLANPSQRADTQYF

J: TRBJ2-2
D: NA
size: NA
V: TRBV29-1
DNA: TGCAGCGTTGGTGCAGGGTTCGCGAACACCGGGGAGCTGTTTTTT
CDR3: CSVGAGFANTGELFF

J: TRBJ2-7
D: TRBD1
size: NA
V: TRBV7-2
DNA: TGTGCCAGCAGCTTAGGTTGGACAGGGGCCGAGCAGTACTTC
CDR3: CASSLGWTGAEQYF

J: TRBJ1-5
D: TRBD1
size: NA
V: TRBV2
DNA: TGTGCCAGCAGTGGAGGCGGGCATGGACAGGGACCCAACCCTTTCAATCAGCCCCAGCATTTT
CDR3: CASSGGGHGQGPNPFNQPQHF

J: TRBJ2-3
D: NA
size: NA
V: TRBV2
DNA: TGTGCCAGCAACCTAGCAGATACGCAGTATTTT
CDR3: CASNLADTQYF

J: TRBJ1-2
D: NA
size: once
V: TRBV29-1
DNA: TGCAGCGTGACCGACAGTGATGGCTACACCTTC
CDR3: CSVTDSDGYTF

J: TRBJ2-2
D: NA
size: once
V: TRBV7-2
DNA: TGTGCCAGCAGCCCGCGGACAGAGGGGGTCTACGGGGAGCTGTTTTTT
CDR3: CASSPRTEGVYGELFF

J: TRBJ2-7
D: TRBD1
size: NA
V: TRBV15
DNA: TGTGCCACCAGCCCCAGGCCGGGACAGCCCCACTTC
CDR3: CATSPRPGQPHF

J: TRBJ1-2
D: NA
size: NA
V: TRBV4-1
DNA: TGCGCCAGCAGCCAAGCCGTGGGTACTGGTTATGGCTACACCTTC
CDR3: CASSQAVGTGYGYTF

J: TRBJ1-1
D: NA
size: once
V: TRBV9
DNA: TGTGCCAGCAGCGTAGCCCAAACACCTTCCGAAACTGAAGCTTTCTTT
CDR3: CASSVAQTPSETEAFF